The clone carrying this TCR beta chain was seen just once. This sample is part of a study of blood T cell repertoires in COVID-19. TCRdb's table, derived via immunoSEQ multiplex PCR, lists solely in-frame clones and lacks some. Of about 55,000 clones listed, less than 75% are singletons. CDR1 and CDR2 (germline): MNHNS, SASEGT. The CDR3 is 13 amino acids. Losses at the gene ends were 2 bases for V and 7 bases for J; bases not matched to a gene: 4. The chain couples TRBV6-1 to TRBJ1-2; the match to TRBD1 covers 7 bases. The TCR comes from a woman between 70 and 85 years old with acute or convalescent COVID-19. The sequenced material came from peripheral blood. The CDR3 DNA is TGTGCCAGCAGTGAACAGGGGGATCGTGGCTACACCTTC. Translating gives CASSEQGDRGYTF.